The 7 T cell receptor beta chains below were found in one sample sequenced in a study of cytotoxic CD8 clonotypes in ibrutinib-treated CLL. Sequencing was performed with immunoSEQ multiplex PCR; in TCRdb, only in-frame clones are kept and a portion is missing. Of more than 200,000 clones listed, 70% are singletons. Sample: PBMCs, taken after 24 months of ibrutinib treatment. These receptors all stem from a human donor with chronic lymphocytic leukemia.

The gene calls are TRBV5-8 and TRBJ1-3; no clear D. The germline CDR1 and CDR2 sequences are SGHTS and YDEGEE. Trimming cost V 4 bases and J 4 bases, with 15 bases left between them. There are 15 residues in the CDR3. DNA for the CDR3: TGTGCCAGCAGCCTGATTGTGGGAGCGGGAAACACCATATATTTT. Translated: CASSLIVGAGNTIYF.

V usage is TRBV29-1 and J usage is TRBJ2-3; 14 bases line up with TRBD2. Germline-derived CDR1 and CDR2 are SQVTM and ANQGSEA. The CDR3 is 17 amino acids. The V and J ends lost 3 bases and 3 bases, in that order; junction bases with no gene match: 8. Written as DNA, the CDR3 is TGCAGCGTTGACGGGACTAGCGGGAGTGGTGCGACAGATACGCAGTATTTT. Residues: CSVDGTSGSGATDTQYF.

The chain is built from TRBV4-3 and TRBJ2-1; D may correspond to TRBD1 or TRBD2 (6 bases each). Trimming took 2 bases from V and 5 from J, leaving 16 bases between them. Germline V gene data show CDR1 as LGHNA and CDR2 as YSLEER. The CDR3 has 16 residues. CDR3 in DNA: TGCGCCAGCAGCCAAAGCTTAGGGGGGCGGCACAATGAGCAGTTCTTC. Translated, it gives CASSQSLGGRHNEQFF.

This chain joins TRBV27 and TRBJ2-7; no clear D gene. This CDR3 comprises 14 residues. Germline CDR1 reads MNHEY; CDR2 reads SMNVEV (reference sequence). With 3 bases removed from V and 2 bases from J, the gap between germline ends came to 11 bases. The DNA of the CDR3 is TGTGCCAGCAGTTTGCGTGGGTCAACCTACGAGCAGTACTTC. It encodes CASSLRGSTYEQYF.

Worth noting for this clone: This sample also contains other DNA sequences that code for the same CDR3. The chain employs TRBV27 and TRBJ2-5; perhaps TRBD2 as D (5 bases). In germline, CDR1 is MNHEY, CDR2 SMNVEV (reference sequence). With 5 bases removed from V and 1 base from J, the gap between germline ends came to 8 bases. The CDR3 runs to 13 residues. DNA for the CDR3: TGTGCCAGCAGTCCCCGGGGCCAAGAGACCCAGTACTTC. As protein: CASSPRGQETQYF.

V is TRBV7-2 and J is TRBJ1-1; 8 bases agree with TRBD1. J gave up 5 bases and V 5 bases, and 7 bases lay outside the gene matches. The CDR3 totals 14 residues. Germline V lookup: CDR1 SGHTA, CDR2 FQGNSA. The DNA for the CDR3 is TGTGCCAGCAGCGCCGGACAGGGAATGACTGAAGCTTTCTTT. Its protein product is CASSAGQGMTEAFF.

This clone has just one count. The CDR3 DNA reads TGTGCCATCAGTGAAACAGGGCATGAGCAGTACTTC. Protein product: CAISETGHEQYF. This sequence joins TRBV10-3 and TRBJ2-7; D may be TRBD1 (6 bases). Trimming removed 3 bases at V and 7 bases at J, with 10 bases between. Germline values: CDR1 ENHRY, CDR2 SYGVKD. The CDR3 consists of 12 residues.